Described below is a single T cell receptor (beta chain) sequence and its context. The authors ran a second PCR of roughly 6 to 12 cycles using a sample-barcoded 5' primer and a J-beta primer mix. Every cDNA molecule carried a tag from a template-switch adaptor bearing 12 random nucleotides. MiXCR was run by TCRdb on the 5' RACE reads, yielding one entry per CDR3 protein. In the table there are roughly 1.5 million distinct CDR3 sequences, roughly 43% of which are singletons. This specimen belongs to a study of blood T cells in healthy people across ages. This CDR3 is built from 11 residues. Germline CDR1 reads SQVTM; CDR2 reads ANQGSEA. With 3 bases removed from V and 14 bases from J, the gap between germline ends came to 14 bases.

The sequence was collected from a woman in her late teens or twenties in good health. The chain recombines TRBV29-1 with TRBJ2-1; TRBD2 might be the D (5 bases). The source material was blood. In DNA form, the CDR3 reads TGCAGCGTTGAGAGAGGGCCTTTTAAGTTCTTC. Translated, it gives CSVERGPFKFF.